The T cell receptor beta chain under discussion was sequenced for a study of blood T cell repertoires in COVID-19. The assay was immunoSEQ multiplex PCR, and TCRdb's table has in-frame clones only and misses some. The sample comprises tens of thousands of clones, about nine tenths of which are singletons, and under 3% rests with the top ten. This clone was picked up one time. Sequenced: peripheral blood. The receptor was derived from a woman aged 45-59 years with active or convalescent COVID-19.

CDR3 DNA: TGTGCCAGCAGTTACTCTCGGGAAACTAACTATGGCTACACCTTC. Encoded protein: CASSYSRETNYGYTF. The chain links TRBV6-5 to TRBJ1-2; D is ambiguous. CDR1 is MNHEY and CDR2 is SVGAGI in the germline V gene. The germline V and J ends were trimmed by 0 bases and 0 bases, with 8 bases remaining between them. The CDR3 runs 15 residues.